This TCR beta chain was captured in a study of OX40 agonist ivuxolimab in advanced cancers. Study-level background: Clinicians treated patients with ivuxolimab, an agonistic anti-OX40 (CD134) antibody. Every patient in dose escalation had hepatocellular carcinoma, melanoma, renal cell or head and neck cancer. The dose-escalation cohort was around 83% male, with a mean age of approximately 61 years, ranging roughly 20 to 80.

Assay: immunoSEQ multiplex PCR; the TCRdb copy retains only in-frame clones and omits some. The table shows 30,000 to 35,000 clones, with around nine tenths occurring only once. The V segment lost 3 bases and the J segment 7 bases; nucleotides outside the gene matches: 6. From germline, CDR1 is LGHNA and CDR2 YNFKEQ. The CDR3 has 14 residues. This rearrangement joins TRBV4-2 to TRBJ2-1; 7 bases are shared with TRBD1. This TCR derives from an adult with an advanced solid tumor such as melanoma, head and neck, liver or kidney cancer. The sample here was CD4+ or CD8+ T cells sorted from blood, taken in a trial of the OX40 agonist ivuxolimab. CDR3 sequence (DNA): TGTGCCAGCAGCCAGGGCCAGGGGGAAAATGAGCAGTTCTTC. Its translation: CASSQGQGENEQFF.